This T cell receptor beta chain was recovered during a study of blood T cell repertoires in COVID-19. Study summary: COVID-19 samples from acute and convalescent phases originated in the United States, Italy and Spain. T cells, B-cell-depleted T cells, or PBMCs provided the cDNA or gDNA that served as material.

The CDR3 covers 15 residues. Germline V gives CDR1 SGHTA, CDR2 FQGTGA. V trimming: 5 bases; J trimming: 0 bases; junction bases outside the gene matches: 3. In the authors' workflow: Amplifying reference gene primers gave estimates of nucleated cell counts. Assay used: immunoSEQ multiplex PCR; TCRdb lists only in-frame clones, some missing. V, J and clone size are those of that table, while D and trimming were read from the DNA. This table holds some 140,000 clones, about 89% found once. The sequencing input was peripheral blood. This TCR came from a man between 50 and 59 years old with acute or convalescent COVID-19. The chain couples TRBV7-3 to TRBJ2-2; 7 bases are shared with TRBD1. In DNA, the CDR3 is TGTGCCAGCAGCAGGGACAGCTCGAACACCGGGGAGCTGTTTTTT. Residues: CASSRDSSNTGELFF.